This T cell receptor beta chain came from a study of control samples from healthy donors and cancer patients. Trimming removed 5 bases from V and 6 bases from J; junction bases left unmatched: 12. Looked up from germline, CDR1 is SGHTA and CDR2 is FQGTGA. The CDR3 runs to 15 residues. TCRdb's copy holds only in-frame clones and misses some; the assay was immunoSEQ multiplex PCR. Among some 130,000 clones listed, 75% to 95% were seen once. This sequence originates from a man aged 18 to 29 in good health. V usage is TRBV7-3 and J usage is TRBJ1-2; 7 bases line up with TRBD1. Sequences were obtained from blood. The CDR3: CASSPGDSGWDGYTF. CDR3 nucleotides: TGTGCCAGCAGCCCAGGGGACAGCGGTTGGGATGGCTACACCTTC.